Given below is one T cell receptor (beta chain) in context. This specimen comes from a study of blood T cell repertoires in COVID-19. Background on the study: Sites in the United States, Italy and Spain provided acute and convalescent COVID-19 samples. The cDNA or gDNA used as material had been derived from T cells, B-cell-depleted T cells, or PBMCs.

Looked up from germline, CDR1 is SQVTM and CDR2 is ANQGSEA. With V trimmed by 5 bases and J by 2 bases, 3 bases remained unmatched. This CDR3 is built from 14 residues. Per the authors' pipeline: Amplification of reference gene primers was used by the study to estimate nucleated cell counts. Here immunoSEQ multiplex PCR was the method, and the copy in TCRdb shows in-frame clones only, minus some. D and trimming come from the DNA, and the V and J calls and clone size come from that table. The sample yields some 250,000 clones, more than 70% seen once. V and J are TRBV29-1 and TRBJ2-2, with 9 bases identical to TRBD2. Sequencing input: peripheral blood. The TCR was taken from a woman under 30 with acute or convalescent COVID-19. The CDR3 region is CSVKTSGNTGELFF. CDR3 nucleotide sequence: TGCAGCGTTAAGACTAGCGGAAACACCGGGGAGCTGTTTTTT.